This is a list of T cell receptor beta chains from one sample in a study of Graves' ophthalmopathy and Graves' hyperthyroidism. TCRdb redid the calling of the multiplex PCR reads with MiXCR, one entry per CDR3 protein. The profile shows roughly 400,000 distinct CDR3 sequences, 15% to 19% of them singletons. The sequencing input was peripheral blood. These receptors all stem from a woman under 30 with stable Graves' hyperthyroidism. The CDR3 runs from the conserved cysteine through the conserved F or W.

J gene | V gene | CDR3 protein
TRBJ1-1 | TRBV6-5 | CASSFTGVSTEAFF
TRBJ2-2 | TRBV4-1 | CASSHLTVPNTGELFF
TRBJ1-2 | TRBV7-9 | CASSLASGANGYTF
TRBJ1-2 | TRBV27 | CASSPRGNYGYTF
TRBJ2-7 | TRBV5-1 | CASSSRPSYEQYF
TRBJ1-1 | TRBV7-3 | CASSFIPDGRNTEAFF
TRBJ1-1 | TRBV9 | CASSVEGSVNTEAFF
TRBJ2-2 | TRBV20-1 | CSAKDRGNTGELFF
TRBJ1-1 | TRBV30 | CAWTGQTNTEAFF
TRBJ1-2 | TRBV7-2 | CASSVRADSWLYGYTF
TRBJ2-7 | TRBV2 | CASRSTGLYEQYF
TRBJ1-1 | TRBV20-1 | CSARGQGDTEAFF
TRBJ1-2 | TRBV6-2/TRBV6-3 | CASRETGGAYGYTF
TRBJ2-7 | TRBV7-9 | CASSLWGLEQYF
TRBJ2-4 | TRBV20-1 | CSAKVLAGQTDPSYF
TRBJ1-1 | TRBV7-9 | CASSLMGRAPAFF
TRBJ1-2 | TRBV12-3/TRBV12-4 | CASSLAQDRWVYGYTF
TRBJ2-2 | TRBV20-1 | CSALGPAGTGELFF
TRBJ2-5 | TRBV7-2 | CASSLASGGAETQYF